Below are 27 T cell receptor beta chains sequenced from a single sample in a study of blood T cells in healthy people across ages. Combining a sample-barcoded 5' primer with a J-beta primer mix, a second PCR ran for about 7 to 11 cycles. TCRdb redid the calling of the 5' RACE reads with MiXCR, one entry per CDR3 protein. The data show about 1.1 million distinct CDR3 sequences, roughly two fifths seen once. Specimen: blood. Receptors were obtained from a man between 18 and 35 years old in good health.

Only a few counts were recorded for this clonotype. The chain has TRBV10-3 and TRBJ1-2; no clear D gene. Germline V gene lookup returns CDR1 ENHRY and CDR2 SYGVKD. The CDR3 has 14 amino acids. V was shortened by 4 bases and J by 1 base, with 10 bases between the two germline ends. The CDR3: CAISGQADNYGYTF. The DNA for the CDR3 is TGTGCCATCAGTGGACAAGCAGATAACTATGGCTACACCTTC.

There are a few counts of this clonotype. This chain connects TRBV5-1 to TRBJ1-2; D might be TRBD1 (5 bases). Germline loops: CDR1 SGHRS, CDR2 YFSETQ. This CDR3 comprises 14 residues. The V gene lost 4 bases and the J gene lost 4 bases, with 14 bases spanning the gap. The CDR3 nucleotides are TGCGCCAGCAGCACTCTGGGGGGTCTCTATGGCTACACCTTC. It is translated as CASSTLGGLYGYTF.

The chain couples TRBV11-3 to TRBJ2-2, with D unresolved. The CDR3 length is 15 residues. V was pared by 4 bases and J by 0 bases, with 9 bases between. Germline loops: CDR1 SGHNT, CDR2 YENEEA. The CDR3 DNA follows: TGTGCCAGCAGCTCACAAACGCCGAACACCGGGGAGCTGTTTTTT. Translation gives CASSSQTPNTGELFF.

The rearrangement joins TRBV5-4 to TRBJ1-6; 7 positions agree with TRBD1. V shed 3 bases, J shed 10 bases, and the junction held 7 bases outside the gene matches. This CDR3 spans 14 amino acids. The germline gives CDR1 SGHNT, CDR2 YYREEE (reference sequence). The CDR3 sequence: CASSSIGTVSPLHF. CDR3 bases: TGTGCCAGCAGCTCCATCGGGACAGTCTCACCCCTCCACTTT. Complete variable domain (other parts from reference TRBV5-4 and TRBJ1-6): ETGVTQSPTHLIKTRGQQVTLRCSSQSGHNTVSWYQQALGQGPQFIFQYYREEENGRGNFPPRFSGLQFPNYSSELNVNALELDDSALYLCASSSIGTVSPLHFGNGTRLTVT.

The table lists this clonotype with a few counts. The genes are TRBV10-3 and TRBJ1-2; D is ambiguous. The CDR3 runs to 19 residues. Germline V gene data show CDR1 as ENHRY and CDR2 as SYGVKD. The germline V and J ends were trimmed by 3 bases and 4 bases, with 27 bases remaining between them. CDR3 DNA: TGTGCCATCAGTGATCGCTGGCCCTGGAGGAGGGCACCTGGCTATGGCTACACCTTC. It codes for CAISDRWPWRRAPGYGYTF.

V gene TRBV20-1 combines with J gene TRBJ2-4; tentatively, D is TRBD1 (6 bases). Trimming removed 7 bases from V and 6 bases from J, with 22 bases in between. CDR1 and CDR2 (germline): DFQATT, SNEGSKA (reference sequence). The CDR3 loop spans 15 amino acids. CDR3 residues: CSVETARDTGNIQYF. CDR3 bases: TGCAGTGTTGAAACCGCCCGGGACACCGGAAACATTCAGTACTTC.

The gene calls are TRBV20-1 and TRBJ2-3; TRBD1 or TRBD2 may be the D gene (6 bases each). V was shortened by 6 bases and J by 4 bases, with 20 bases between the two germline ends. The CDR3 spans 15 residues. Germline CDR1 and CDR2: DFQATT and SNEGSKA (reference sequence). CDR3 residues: CSATRVSGAADTQYF. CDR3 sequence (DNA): TGCAGTGCCACCAGGGTTTCGGGGGCCGCAGATACGCAGTATTTT.

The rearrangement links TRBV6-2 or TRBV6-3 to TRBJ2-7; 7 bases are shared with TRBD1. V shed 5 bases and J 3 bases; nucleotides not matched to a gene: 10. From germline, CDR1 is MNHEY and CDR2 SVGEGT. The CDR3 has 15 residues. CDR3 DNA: TGTGCCAGCAGTACGCCCATAAGGGGGCTCTACGAGCAGTACTTC. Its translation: CASSTPIRGLYEQYF.

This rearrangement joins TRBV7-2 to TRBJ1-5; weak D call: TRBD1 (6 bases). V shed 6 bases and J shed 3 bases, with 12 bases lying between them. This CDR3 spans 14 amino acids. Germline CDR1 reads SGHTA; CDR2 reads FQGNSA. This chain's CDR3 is CASSFGQNNQPQHF. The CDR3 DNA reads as TGTGCCAGCAGTTTTGGACAGAACAATCAGCCCCAGCATTTT.

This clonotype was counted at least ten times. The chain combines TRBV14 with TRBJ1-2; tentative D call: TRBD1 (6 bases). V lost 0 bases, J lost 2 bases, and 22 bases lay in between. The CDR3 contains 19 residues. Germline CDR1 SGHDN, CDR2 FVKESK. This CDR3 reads CASSQDLGRRRGANYGYTF. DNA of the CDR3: TGTGCCAGCAGCCAAGATCTTGGCCGTCGTAGGGGGGCGAACTATGGCTACACCTTC.

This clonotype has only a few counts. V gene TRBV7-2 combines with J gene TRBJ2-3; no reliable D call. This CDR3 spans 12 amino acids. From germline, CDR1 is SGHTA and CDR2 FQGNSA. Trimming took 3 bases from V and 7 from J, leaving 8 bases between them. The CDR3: CASSLDLNTQYF. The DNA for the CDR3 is TGTGCCAGCAGCTTGGACCTGAATACGCAGTATTTT.

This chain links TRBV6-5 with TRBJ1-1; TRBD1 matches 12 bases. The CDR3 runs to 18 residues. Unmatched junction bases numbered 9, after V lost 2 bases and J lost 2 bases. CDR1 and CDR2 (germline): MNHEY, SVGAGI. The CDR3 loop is CASSYTPGTGGLNTEAFF. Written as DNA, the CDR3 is TGTGCCAGCAGTTACACTCCCGGGACAGGGGGCCTTAACACTGAAGCTTTCTTT.

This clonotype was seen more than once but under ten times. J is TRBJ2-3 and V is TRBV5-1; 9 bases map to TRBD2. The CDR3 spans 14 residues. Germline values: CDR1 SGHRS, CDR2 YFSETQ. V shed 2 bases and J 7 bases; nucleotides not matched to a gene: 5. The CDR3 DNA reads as TGCGCCAGCAGCTTAGCGGGGGGTGTGAATACGCAGTATTTT. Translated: CASSLAGGVNTQYF.

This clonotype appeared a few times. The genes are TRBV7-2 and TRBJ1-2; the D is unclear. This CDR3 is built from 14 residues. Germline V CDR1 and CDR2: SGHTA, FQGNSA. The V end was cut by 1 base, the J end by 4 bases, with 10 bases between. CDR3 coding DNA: TGTGCCAGCAGCTTAGGGCGGGGATCCTATGGCTACACCTTC. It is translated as CASSLGRGSYGYTF.

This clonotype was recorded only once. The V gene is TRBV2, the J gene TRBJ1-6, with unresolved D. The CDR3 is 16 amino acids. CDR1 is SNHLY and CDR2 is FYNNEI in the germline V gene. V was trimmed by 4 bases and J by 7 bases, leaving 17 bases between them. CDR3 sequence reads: CASSAKLWTANSPLHF. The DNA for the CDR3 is TGTGCCAGCAGTGCTAAGCTCTGGACGGCGAATTCACCCCTCCACTTT. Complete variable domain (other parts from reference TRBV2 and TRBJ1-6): EPEVTQTPSHQVTQMGQEVILRCVPISNHLYFYWYRQILGQKVEFLVSFYNNEISEKSEIFDDQFSVERPDGSNFTLKIRSTKLEDSAMYFCASSAKLWTANSPLHFGNGTRLTVT.

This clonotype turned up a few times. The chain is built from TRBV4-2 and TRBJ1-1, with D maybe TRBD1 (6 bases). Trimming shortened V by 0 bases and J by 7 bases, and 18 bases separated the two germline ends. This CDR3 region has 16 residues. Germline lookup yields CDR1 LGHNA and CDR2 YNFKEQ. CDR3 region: CASSQDLRGGLGEAFF. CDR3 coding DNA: TGTGCCAGCAGCCAAGATCTAAGGGGGGGGTTGGGTGAAGCTTTCTTT.

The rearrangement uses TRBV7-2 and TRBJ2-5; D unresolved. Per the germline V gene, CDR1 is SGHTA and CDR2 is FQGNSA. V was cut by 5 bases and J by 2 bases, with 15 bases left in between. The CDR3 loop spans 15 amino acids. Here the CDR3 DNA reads TGTGCCAGCAGCACGATGCTGAGCCGACAAGAGACCCAGTACTTC. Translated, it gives CASSTMLSRQETQYF.

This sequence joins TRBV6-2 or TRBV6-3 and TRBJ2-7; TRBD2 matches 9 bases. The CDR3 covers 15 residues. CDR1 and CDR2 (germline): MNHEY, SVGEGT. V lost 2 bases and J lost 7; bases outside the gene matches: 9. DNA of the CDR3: TGTGCCAGCAGTTACCTTACGCTAGCGGGGAAGGAGCAGTACTTC. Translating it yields CASSYLTLAGKEQYF.

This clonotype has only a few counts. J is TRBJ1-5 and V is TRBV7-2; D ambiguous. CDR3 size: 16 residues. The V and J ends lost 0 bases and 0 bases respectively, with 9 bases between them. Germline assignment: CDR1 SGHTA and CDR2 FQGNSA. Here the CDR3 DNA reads TGTGCCAGCAGCTTAGCGCGCGAACTTAGCAATCAGCCCCAGCATTTT. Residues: CASSLARELSNQPQHF. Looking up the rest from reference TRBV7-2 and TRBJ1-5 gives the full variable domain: GAGVSQSPSNKVTEKGKDVELRCDPISGHTALYWYRQSLGQGLEFLIYFQGNSAPDKSGLPSDRFSAERTGGSVSTLTIQRTQQEDSAVYLCASSLARELSNQPQHFGDGTRLSIL.

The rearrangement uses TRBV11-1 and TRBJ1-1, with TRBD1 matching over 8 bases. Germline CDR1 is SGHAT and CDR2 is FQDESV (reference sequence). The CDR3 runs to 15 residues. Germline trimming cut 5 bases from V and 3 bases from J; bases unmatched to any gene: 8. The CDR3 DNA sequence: TGTGCCAGCAGCCCCCGACAGGGGTGGGACACTGAAGCTTTCTTT. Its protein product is CASSPRQGWDTEAFF.

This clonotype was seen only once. The CDR3 DNA is TGTGCCAGCAGCAAGGCTAGGGAGAATGAGCAGTTCTTC. Translation gives CASSKARENEQFF. The gene calls are TRBV21-1 and TRBJ2-1; the table's D call TRBD2 went unverified against the DNA. TRBV21-1 is deemed a pseudogene. The CDR3 length is 13 residues.

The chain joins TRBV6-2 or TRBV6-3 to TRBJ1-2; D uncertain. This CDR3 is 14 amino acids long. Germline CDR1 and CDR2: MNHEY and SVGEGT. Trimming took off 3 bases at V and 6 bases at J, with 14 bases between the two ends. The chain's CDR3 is CASSYNEGVDGYTF. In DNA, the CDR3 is TGTGCCAGCAGTTATAACGAGGGTGTCGATGGCTACACCTTC.

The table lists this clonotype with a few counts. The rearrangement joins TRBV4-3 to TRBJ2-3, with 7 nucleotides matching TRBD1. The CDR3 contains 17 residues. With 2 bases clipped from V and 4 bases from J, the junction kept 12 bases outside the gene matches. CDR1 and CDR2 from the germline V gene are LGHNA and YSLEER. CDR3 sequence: CASSQLLTGVYADTQYF. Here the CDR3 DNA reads TGCGCCAGCAGCCAACTTCTTACAGGGGTTTATGCAGATACGCAGTATTTT.

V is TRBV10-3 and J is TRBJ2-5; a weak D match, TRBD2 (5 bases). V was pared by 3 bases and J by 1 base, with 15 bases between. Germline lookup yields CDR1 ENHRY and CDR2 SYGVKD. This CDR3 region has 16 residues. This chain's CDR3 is CAISDSGRGAQETQYF. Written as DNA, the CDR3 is TGTGCCATCAGTGATTCCGGACGGGGTGCCCAAGAGACCCAGTACTTC.

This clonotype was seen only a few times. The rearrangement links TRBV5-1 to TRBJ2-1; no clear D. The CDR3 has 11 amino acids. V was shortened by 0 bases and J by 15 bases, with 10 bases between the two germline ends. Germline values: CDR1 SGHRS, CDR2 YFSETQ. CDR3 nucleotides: TGCGCCAGCAGCTTGGCCGTGGGATGGTTCTTC. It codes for CASSLAVGWFF.

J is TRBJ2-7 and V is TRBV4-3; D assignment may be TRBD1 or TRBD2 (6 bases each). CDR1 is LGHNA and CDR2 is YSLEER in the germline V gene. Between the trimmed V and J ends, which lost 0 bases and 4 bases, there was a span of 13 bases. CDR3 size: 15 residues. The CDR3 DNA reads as TGCGCCAGCAGCCAAGACTCACAGGGAGGATACGAGCAGTACTTC. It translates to CASSQDSQGGYEQYF.

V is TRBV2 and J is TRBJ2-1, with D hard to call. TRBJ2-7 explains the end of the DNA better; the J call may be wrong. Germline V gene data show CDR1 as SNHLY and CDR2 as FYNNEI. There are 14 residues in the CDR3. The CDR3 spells CASSGRAKYNEQYF. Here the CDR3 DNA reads TGTGCCAGCAGTGGTAGGGCAAAGTACAATGAGCAGTACTTC.